A single TCR beta chain is shown here with its context. Its antigen is not identified. Clinicians in the United States treated all participants with HIV. The sample belongs to a study of long-term antiretroviral therapy in people with HIV. Study-wide results and caveats: Specimens of blood were obtained during 2004 to 2017, possibly under older ART regimens. Clonal populations expanded prior to ART predominated within the repertoire at all time points.

Version v3.0 of the immunoSEQ assay ran at survey level. The protocol was immunoSEQ multiplex PCR, while the TCRdb copy is restricted to in-frame clones and leaves out a portion. The data hold tens of thousands of clones, with about four fifths observed a single time. The CDR3 is 14 residues long. Germline lookup yields CDR1 SGHAT and CDR2 FQNNGV. Trimming took off 4 bases at V and 10 bases at J, with 19 bases between the two ends. Here the sequenced sample was unsorted PBMCs, taken 0.4 years after starting antiretroviral therapy. This sequence originates from a man between 45 and 60 years old with HIV. The chain combines TRBV11-2 with TRBJ1-1; the D gene is possibly TRBD1 (5 bases). The CDR3 DNA follows: TGTGCCAGCAGCTCTCTTTTAGTAGCGGGACTAGCTTTCTTT. It codes for CASSSLLVAGLAFF.